This T cell receptor beta chain comes out of a study of blood T cell repertoires in COVID-19. Overall study: Samples representing acute and convalescent COVID-19 were sourced from the United States, Italy and Spain.

Authors' methods: Reference gene primer amplification in the assay estimated nucleated cell counts. Profiling relied on immunoSEQ multiplex PCR, and the TCRdb table lists in-frame clones only, not all of them. V and J calls and clone size are as listed in that table; D and trimming were resolved from the DNA. This sample has a few hundred thousand clones, with roughly 84% found just once. V lost 2 bases, J lost 5 bases, and 2 bases stayed unmatched. CDR1 and CDR2 from the germline V gene are MNHEY and SVGAGI. The CDR3 extends over 14 amino acids. Participant age was about 18 to 95 years, and participants resided in fewer than 30 US areas.

This chain links TRBV6-5 with TRBJ2-5, with TRBD1 matching 10 bases. The sample comprised PBMCs or T cells enriched from blood (not recorded which). The sequence was obtained from a man aged 50 to 60 who had recovered from COVID-19. In DNA, the CDR3 is TGTGCCAGCAGTTACGGGGGACAGGGGGAGACCCAGTACTTC. The encoded protein is CASSYGGQGETQYF.